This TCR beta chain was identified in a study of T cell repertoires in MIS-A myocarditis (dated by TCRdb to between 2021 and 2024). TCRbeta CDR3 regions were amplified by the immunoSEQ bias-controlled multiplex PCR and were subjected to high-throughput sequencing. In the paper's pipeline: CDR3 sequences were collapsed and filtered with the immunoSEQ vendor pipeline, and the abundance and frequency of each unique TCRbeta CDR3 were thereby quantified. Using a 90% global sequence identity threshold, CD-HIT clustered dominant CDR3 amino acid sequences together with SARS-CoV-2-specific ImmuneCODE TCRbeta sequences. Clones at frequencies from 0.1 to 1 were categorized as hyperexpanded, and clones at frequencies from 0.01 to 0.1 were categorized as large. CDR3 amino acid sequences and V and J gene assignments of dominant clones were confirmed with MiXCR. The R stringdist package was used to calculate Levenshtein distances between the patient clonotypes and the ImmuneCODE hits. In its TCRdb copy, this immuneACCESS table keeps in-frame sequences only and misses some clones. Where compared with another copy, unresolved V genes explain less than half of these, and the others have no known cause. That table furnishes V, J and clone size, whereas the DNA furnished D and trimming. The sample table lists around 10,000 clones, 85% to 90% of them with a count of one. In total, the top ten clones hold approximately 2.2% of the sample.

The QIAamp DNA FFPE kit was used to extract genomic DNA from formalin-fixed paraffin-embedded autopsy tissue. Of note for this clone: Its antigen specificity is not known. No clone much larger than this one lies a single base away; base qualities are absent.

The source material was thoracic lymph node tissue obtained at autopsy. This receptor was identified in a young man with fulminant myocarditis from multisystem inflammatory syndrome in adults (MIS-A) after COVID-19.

The DNA is TGTGCCAGCAGCCACCTTTTAAACCAGGGGAACACCGGGGAGCTGTTTTTT. It codes for CASSHLLNQGNTGELFF. This chain is built from TRBV14 and TRBJ2-2; the D region possibly corresponds to TRBD1 (5 bases align). The CDR3 covers 17 residues, taking in both the cysteine and the phenylalanine. The only DNA kept is the CDR3, 51 bases in frame from the first base. CDR1 and CDR2, looked up from the germline V gene, are SGHDN and FVKESK. Between the V and J ends, shortened by 3 bases and 1 base respectively, the junction contains 15 bases.